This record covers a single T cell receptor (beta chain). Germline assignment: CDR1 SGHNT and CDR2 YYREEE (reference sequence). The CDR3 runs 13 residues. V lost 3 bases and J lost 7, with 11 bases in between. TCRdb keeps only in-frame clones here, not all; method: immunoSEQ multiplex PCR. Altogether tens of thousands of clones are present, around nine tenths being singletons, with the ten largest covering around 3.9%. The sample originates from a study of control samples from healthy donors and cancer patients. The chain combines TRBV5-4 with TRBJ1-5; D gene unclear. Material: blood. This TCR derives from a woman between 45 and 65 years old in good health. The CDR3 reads CASSSDPEQPQHF. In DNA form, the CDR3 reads TGTGCCAGCAGCTCGGACCCGGAGCAGCCCCAGCATTTT. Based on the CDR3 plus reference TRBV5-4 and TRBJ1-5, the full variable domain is ETGVTQSPTHLIKTRGQQVTLRCSSQSGHNTVSWYQQALGQGPQFIFQYYREEENGRGNFPPRFSGLQFPNYSSELNVNALELDDSALYLCASSSDPEQPQHFGDGTRLSIL.